Following are 30 T cell receptor beta chains from one sample sequenced in a study of human T cells and chemical hapten exposure. TCRdb fed the RACE reads into MiXCR, producing one record per CDR3 protein. The sample yields about 160,000 distinct CDR3 sequences, roughly 26% seen once. As for time point: patch test 3, about 24 weeks after DPC sensitization. Treatment specified: therapeutic diphenylcyclopropenone sensitization with weekly scalp DPC. Here the sequenced sample was whole blood, taken in connection with sensitization to the hapten diphenylcyclopropenone (DPC). The source of these receptors is a woman aged 18-29 years with alopecia areata. Some clones in this sample may be carry-over from other donors' samples.

The J gene is TRBJ2-1, the V gene TRBV4-1, with 9 nucleotides matching TRBD2. There are 13 residues in the CDR3. The J segment lost 10 bases and the V segment lost 5 bases, leaving 6 bases of the junction unmatched. Germline values: CDR1 MGHRA, CDR2 YSYEKL. CDR3 sequence: CASSKGSGGEQFF. DNA of the CDR3: TGCGCCAGCAGCAAAGGCAGCGGGGGGGAGCAGTTCTTC.

The chain links TRBV6-6 to TRBJ1-6, with 8 bases matching TRBD1. This CDR3 region has 16 residues. Germline CDR1 MNHNY, CDR2 SVGAGI (reference sequence). Trimming cost V 4 bases and J 5 bases; bases outside gene matches: 7. The CDR3 reads CASSSRTGFNNSPLHF. CDR3 nucleotide sequence: TGTGCCAGCAGTTCCAGGACAGGGTTTAATAATTCACCCCTCCACTTT.

This clonotype was observed a handful of times. An end of the junction does not agree with germline; a read error may underlie this. The chain couples TRBV6-1 to TRBJ1-2, with no clear D. The CDR3 runs 12 residues. Germline values: CDR1 MNHNS, CDR2 SASEGT. The CDR3 loop reads CASSVAASFPIF. For the CDR3, the DNA is TGTGCCAGCAGTGTAGCAGCTTCGTTCCCCATCTTC.

This chain uses TRBV20-1 with TRBJ2-7; D is ambiguous. CDR3 length equals 16 residues. Trimming shortened V by 3 bases and J by 3 bases, and 21 bases separated the two germline ends. The V gene's germline CDR1 is DFQATT and CDR2 SNEGSKA (reference sequence). CDR3 residues: CSASALGPDLNYEQYF. DNA for the CDR3: TGCAGTGCTAGCGCCCTTGGTCCAGACCTAAACTACGAGCAGTACTTC.

The rearrangement uses TRBV4-3 and TRBJ1-4, with a possible D match to TRBD1 (5 bases). The CDR3 contains 15 residues. V shed 2 bases and J shed 8 bases, with 15 bases lying between them. CDR1 and CDR2 from the germline V gene are LGHNA and YSLEER. CDR3 sequence (DNA): TGCGCCAGCAGCCAACTCTGGACATTCAACGAAAAACTGTTTTTT. Amino acids: CASSQLWTFNEKLFF.

The J gene is TRBJ1-4, the V gene TRBV7-2; unclear D gene. The V end was cut by 2 bases, the J end by 0 bases, with 10 bases between. This CDR3 has 16 residues. Germline V gene sequence: CDR1 SGHTA, CDR2 FQGNSA. This CDR3 reads CASSLIGGPTNEKLFF. CDR3 sequence (DNA): TGTGCCAGCAGCTTAATAGGCGGACCAACTAATGAAAAACTGTTTTTT.

The V gene is TRBV6-5, the J gene TRBJ1-5, with no clear D. Trimming removed 6 bases at V and 1 base at J, with 10 bases between. The CDR3 length is 14 residues. In germline, CDR1 is MNHEY, CDR2 SVGAGI. CDR3 sequence reads: CASRPRVSNQPQHF. As DNA, the CDR3 is TGTGCCAGCAGACCCCGAGTGAGCAATCAGCCCCAGCATTTT.

This clonotype has just a few counts. The chain carries TRBV21-1 and TRBJ2-2; the table gives TRBD1 as D, unverified against the DNA. TRBV21-1 is recorded as a pseudogene. The CDR3 is 11 amino acids. CDR3 sequence (DNA): TGTGCCACAGGGCGCGCCGGGGAGCTGTTTTTT. Translation: CATGRAGELFF.

The J gene is TRBJ1-2, the V gene TRBV9; 7 bases agree with TRBD1. Germline V CDR1 and CDR2: SGDLS, YYNGEE. The CDR3 contains 15 residues. V lost 3 bases and J lost 3; bases outside the gene matches: 8. The CDR3 sequence is CASSGDGDSDYGYTF. The CDR3 DNA is TGTGCCAGCAGCGGGGATGGGGACAGCGACTATGGCTACACCTTC.

Many counts were recorded for this clonotype. The chain combines TRBV27 with TRBJ2-3; D is perhaps TRBD2 (6 bases). The CDR3 is made up of 14 amino acids. Trimming pared 5 bases from V and 6 bases from J, leaving 15 bases between. Germline CDR1 reads MNHEY; CDR2 reads SMNVEV (reference sequence). DNA of the CDR3: TGTGCCAGCAGTCCCCCGGCGGGGAAGGATACGCAGTATTTT. Its translation: CASSPPAGKDTQYF.

This clonotype was observed a handful of times. The CDR3 nucleotides are TGCGCCAGCAGCAATGAAAGGTACGAGCAGTACTTC. Its protein product is CASSNERYEQYF. The rearrangement uses TRBV5-1 and TRBJ2-7; D gene uncertain. The CDR3 consists of 12 residues. Germline assignment: CDR1 SGHRS and CDR2 YFSETQ. Trimming removed 4 bases from V and 4 bases from J, with 9 bases in between.

This clonotype was seen more than once but under ten times. The chain's CDR3 is CASLRETQYF. CDR3 sequence (DNA): TGTGCCAGTTTAAGGGAGACCCAGTACTTC. The chain joins TRBV28 to TRBJ2-5, with D unclear. The V end was cut by 9 bases, the J end by 5 bases, with 7 bases between. CDR3 size: 10 residues. Looked up from germline, CDR1 is MDHEN and CDR2 is SYDVKM.

The chain combines TRBV10-3 with TRBJ1-5, with 9 positions matching TRBD1. J was trimmed by 2 bases and V by 11 bases; bases with no gene match: 7. CDR3 length: 14 amino acids. Germline assignment: CDR1 ENHRY and CDR2 SYGVKD. The CDR3 protein is CAAADRGGNQPQHF. DNA for the CDR3: TGTGCCGCCGCGGACAGGGGAGGCAATCAGCCCCAGCATTTT.

V usage is TRBV19 and J usage is TRBJ1-2, with D unresolved. Between the trimmed V and J ends, which lost 3 bases and 2 bases, there was a span of 7 bases. The V gene's germline CDR1 is LNHDA and CDR2 SQIVND (reference sequence). This CDR3 region has 13 residues. In nucleotides, the CDR3 is TGTGCCAGTAGTATGAGAGGGAACTATGGCTACACCTTC. The encoded protein is CASSMRGNYGYTF.

This clonotype was found a few times. The gene calls are TRBV28 and TRBJ1-1; D is unclear. Trimming removed 7 bases from V and 0 bases from J, with 6 bases in between. CDR1 and CDR2 (germline): MDHEN, SYDVKM. CDR3 size: 12 residues. The CDR3 reads CASNSVNTEAFF. In DNA, the CDR3 is TGTGCCAGCAATTCGGTGAACACTGAAGCTTTCTTT.

This clonotype was seen a handful of times. The chain uses TRBV28 and TRBJ2-7; possibly TRBD1 for D (6 bases). Trimming removed 8 bases from V and 5 bases from J, with 13 bases in between. This CDR3 region has 12 residues. Germline CDR1 MDHEN, CDR2 SYDVKM. The CDR3 DNA is TGTGCCAGCCTAGGCAGGGGCAACGAGCAGTACTTC. Translated: CASLGRGNEQYF.

This clonotype was seen more than once but under ten times. This chain uses TRBV6-5 with TRBJ2-7, with D possibly TRBD1 on 5 matching bases. There are 16 residues in the CDR3. The V end lost 0 bases, the J end lost 4 bases, and 16 bases lay between the germline ends. Germline lookup yields CDR1 MNHEY and CDR2 SVGAGI. As DNA, the CDR3 is TGTGCCAGCAGTTACTCCGGACACACTGGGGCTTACGAGCAGTACTTC. Amino acids: CASSYSGHTGAYEQYF.

V is TRBV4-2 and J is TRBJ1-1, with 7 nucleotides matching TRBD1. V gave up 1 base and J gave up 9 bases; unmatched junction bases: 5. Germline lookup yields CDR1 LGHNA and CDR2 YNFKEQ. The CDR3 is 13 residues long. The CDR3 reads CASSQAAGGQAFF. As DNA, the CDR3 is TGTGCCAGCAGCCAAGCGGCAGGGGGACAAGCTTTCTTT.

The chain uses TRBV5-1 and TRBJ2-5; weak D call: TRBD2 (6 bases). V lost 4 bases and J 0 bases, leaving 16 bases between the germline ends. Germline CDR1 SGHRS, CDR2 YFSETQ. The CDR3 runs 16 residues. CDR3: CASSPEGLAHQETQYF. CDR3 DNA: TGCGCCAGCAGCCCGGAAGGGCTAGCGCACCAAGAGACCCAGTACTTC.

The V call is TRBV27, the J call TRBJ1-1, with D unresolved. CDR1 is MNHEY and CDR2 is SMNVEV in the germline V gene (reference sequence). Deletions cut 1 base from V and 4 bases from J, with 13 bases between. The CDR3 sequence is 15 residues long. CDR3 nucleotide sequence: TGTGCCAGCAGTTTATTCCGGCTCCGGGGCACTGAAGCTTTCTTT. It yields the protein CASSLFRLRGTEAFF.

The chain is built from TRBV9 and TRBJ1-1; 9 bases match TRBD1. This CDR3 region has 16 residues. J was trimmed by 5 bases and V by 4 bases; bases with no gene match: 12. CDR1 SGDLS and CDR2 YYNGEE come from the germline V gene. The DNA for the CDR3 is TGTGCCAGCAGCCGAAGCCCTGGGACAGGGAATACTGAAGCTTTCTTT. This sequence encodes CASSRSPGTGNTEAFF.

V is TRBV4-1 and J is TRBJ1-1; D unresolved. There are 15 residues in the CDR3. V was trimmed by 2 bases and J by 1 base, leaving 11 bases between them. Germline loops: CDR1 MGHRA, CDR2 YSYEKL. The CDR3 spells CASSQLVVGNTEAFF. Written as DNA, the CDR3 is TGCGCCAGCAGCCAACTGGTGGTAGGGAACACTGAAGCTTTCTTT.

CDR3 DNA: TGTGCCAGCAATCAACAGGGTCCGGAGACCCAGTACTTC. This gives the protein CASNQQGPETQYF. The chain couples TRBV6-6 to TRBJ2-5; a possible D gene is TRBD1 (6 bases). CDR3 length: 13 residues. Trimming removed 7 bases from V and 5 bases from J, with 14 bases in between. CDR1 and CDR2 from the germline V gene are MNHNY and SVGAGI (reference sequence).

The V call is TRBV20-1, the J call TRBJ2-7; D remains unclear. V was cut by 3 bases and J by 5 bases, with 14 bases left in between. The CDR3 totals 13 residues. Germline V gives CDR1 DFQATT, CDR2 SNEGSKA (reference sequence). Here the CDR3 DNA reads TGCAGTGCTAGCCGGCAGGCGAGGAACGAGCAGTACTTC. It translates to CSASRQARNEQYF.

Many counts were recorded for this clonotype. The V gene is TRBV29-1, the J gene TRBJ2-1; TRBD2 matches 7 bases. V was clipped by 7 bases and J by 7 bases; unmatched bases: 7. CDR3 length: 12 residues. The germline V gene encodes CDR1 SQVTM and CDR2 ANQGSEA. CDR3 sequence reads: CSGRLARNEQFF. DNA for the CDR3: TGCAGCGGTCGACTAGCTAGGAATGAGCAGTTCTTC.

This clonotype was detected a few times. J is TRBJ2-5 and V is TRBV2; D might be TRBD1 (5 bases). From germline, CDR1 is SNHLY and CDR2 FYNNEI. The CDR3 loop spans 15 amino acids. V lost 0 bases and J 5 bases, leaving 13 bases between the germline ends. In DNA form, the CDR3 reads TGTGCCAGCAGTGAAGCCCCGGTTGGGGCCGAGACCCAGTACTTC. Amino acids: CASSEAPVGAETQYF.

The chain links TRBV6-5 to TRBJ2-1; D may be TRBD1 or TRBD2 (5 bases each). The germline V gene has CDR1 MNHEY and CDR2 SVGAGI. Deletions cut 5 bases from V and 10 bases from J, with 30 bases between. This CDR3 contains 18 residues. The CDR3 nucleotides read TGTGCCAGCAGTGGGCTGAATGTTCGGGACCACTCATTACTCGAGCAGTTCTTC. Protein sequence: CASSGLNVRDHSLLEQFF.

This clonotype was counted between two and nine times. The chain links TRBV12-3 or TRBV12-4 to TRBJ2-3; D possibly corresponds to TRBD2 (7 bases). Deletions cut 5 bases from V and 0 bases from J, with 12 bases between. This CDR3 contains 15 residues. In DNA form, the CDR3 reads TGTGCCAGCAGTATTGGGGGGGGCAGCACAGATACGCAGTATTTT. Residues: CASSIGGGSTDTQYF.

This clonotype was found a few times. The chain recombines TRBV11-1 with TRBJ2-2; TRBD1 matches at 8 bases. Germline V gene sequence: CDR1 SGHAT, CDR2 FQDESV (reference sequence). Trimming at V came to 5 bases and at J to 6 bases, leaving 2 bases not matched to a gene. The CDR3 contains 13 residues. The CDR3 here is CASSPDRAGELFF. Here the CDR3 DNA reads TGTGCCAGCAGCCCGGACAGGGCCGGGGAGCTGTTTTTT.

The chain joins TRBV7-2 to TRBJ2-7, with 9 bases aligning to TRBD2. The germline V gene encodes CDR1 SGHTA and CDR2 FQGNSA. The V segment lost 1 base and the J segment 7 bases; nucleotides outside the gene matches: 8. The CDR3 spans 15 residues. CDR3 protein: CASSLVQASGAEQYF. The CDR3 DNA follows: TGTGCCAGCAGCTTAGTACAGGCTAGCGGGGCGGAGCAGTACTTC.